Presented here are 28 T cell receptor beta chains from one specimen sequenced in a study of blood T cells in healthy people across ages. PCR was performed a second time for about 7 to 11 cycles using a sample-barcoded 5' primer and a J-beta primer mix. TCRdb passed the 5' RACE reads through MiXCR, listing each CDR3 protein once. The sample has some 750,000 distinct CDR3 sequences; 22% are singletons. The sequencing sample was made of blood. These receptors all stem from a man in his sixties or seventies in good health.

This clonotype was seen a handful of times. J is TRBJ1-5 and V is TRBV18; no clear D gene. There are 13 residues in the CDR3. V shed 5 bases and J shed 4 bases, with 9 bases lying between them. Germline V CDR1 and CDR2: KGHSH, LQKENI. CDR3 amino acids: CASSGRPNQPQHF. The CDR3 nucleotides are TGTGCCAGCTCAGGACGGCCTAATCAGCCCCAGCATTTT. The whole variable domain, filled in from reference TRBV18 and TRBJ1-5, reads NAGVMQNPRHLVRRRGQEARLRCSPMKGHSHVYWYRQLPEEGLKFMVYLQKENIIDESGMPKERFSAEFPKEGPSILRIQQVVRGDSAAYFCASSGRPNQPQHFGDGTRLSIL.

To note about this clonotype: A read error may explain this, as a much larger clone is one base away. The CDR3 DNA follows: TGTGCCAGCAGTGGGGACAGGGGACATACTGAAAAACTGTTTTTT. It encodes CASSGDRGHTEKLFF. V is TRBV12-3 or TRBV12-4 and J is TRBJ1-4, with 10 bases matching TRBD1. Trimming took 5 bases from V and 7 from J; bases not matched to a gene: 7. The CDR3 totals 15 residues.

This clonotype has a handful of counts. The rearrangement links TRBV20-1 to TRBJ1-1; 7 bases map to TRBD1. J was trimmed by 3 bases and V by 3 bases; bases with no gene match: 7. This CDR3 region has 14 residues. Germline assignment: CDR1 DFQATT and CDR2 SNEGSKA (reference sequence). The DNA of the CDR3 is TGCAGTGCTAGGGGCAGGGGGTTGGACACTGAAGCTTTCTTT. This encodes CSARGRGLDTEAFF.

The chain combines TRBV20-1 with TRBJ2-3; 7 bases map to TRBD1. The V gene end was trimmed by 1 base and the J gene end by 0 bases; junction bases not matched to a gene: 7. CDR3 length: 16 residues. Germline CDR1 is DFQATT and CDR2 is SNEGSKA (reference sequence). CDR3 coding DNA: TGCAGTGCTAGAGTTCTCGGCAGGGGGAGCACAGATACGCAGTATTTT. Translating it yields CSARVLGRGSTDTQYF.

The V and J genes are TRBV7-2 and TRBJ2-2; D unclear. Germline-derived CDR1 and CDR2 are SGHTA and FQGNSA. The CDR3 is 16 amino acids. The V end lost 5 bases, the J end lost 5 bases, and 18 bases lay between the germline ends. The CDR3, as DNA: TGTGCCAGCAGCCGACCGGTGCTGGGTAATACCGGGGAGCTGTTTTTT. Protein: CASSRPVLGNTGELFF.

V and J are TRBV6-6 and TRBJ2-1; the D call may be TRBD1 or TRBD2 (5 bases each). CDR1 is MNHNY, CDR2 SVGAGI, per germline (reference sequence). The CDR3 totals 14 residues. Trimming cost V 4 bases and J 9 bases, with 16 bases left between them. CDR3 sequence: CASSCSAPRGEQFF. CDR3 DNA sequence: TGTGCCAGCAGTTGCTCGGCTCCGAGGGGTGAGCAGTTCTTC.

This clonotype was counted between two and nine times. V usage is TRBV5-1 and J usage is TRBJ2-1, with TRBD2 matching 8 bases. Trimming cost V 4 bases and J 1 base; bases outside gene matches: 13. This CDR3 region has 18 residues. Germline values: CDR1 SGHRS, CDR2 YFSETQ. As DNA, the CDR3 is TGCGCCAGCAGCGCACGCCCCAGCACTAGCGGATCCTACAATGAGCAGTTCTTC. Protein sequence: CASSARPSTSGSYNEQFF.

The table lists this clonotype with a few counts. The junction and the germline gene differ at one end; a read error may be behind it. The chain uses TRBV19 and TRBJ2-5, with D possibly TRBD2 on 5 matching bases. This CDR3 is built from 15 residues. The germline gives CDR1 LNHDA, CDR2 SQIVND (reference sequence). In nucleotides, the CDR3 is TGTGCCAGTAGTAGAACTAGTCCCTCCCAGGAGACCCGGTACTTC. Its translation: CASSRTSPSQETRYF.

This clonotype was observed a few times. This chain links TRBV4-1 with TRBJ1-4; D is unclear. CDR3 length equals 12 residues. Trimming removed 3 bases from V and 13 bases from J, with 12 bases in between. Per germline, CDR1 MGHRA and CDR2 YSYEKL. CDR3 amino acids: CASSHGVGPLFF. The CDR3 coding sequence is TGCGCCAGCAGCCATGGGGTGGGCCCACTGTTTTTT.

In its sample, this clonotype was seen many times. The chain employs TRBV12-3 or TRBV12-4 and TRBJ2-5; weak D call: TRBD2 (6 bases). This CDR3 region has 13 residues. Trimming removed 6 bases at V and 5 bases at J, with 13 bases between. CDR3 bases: TGTGCCAGCAGCCTTCGTCGGGGGGAGACCCAGTACTTC. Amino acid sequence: CASSLRRGETQYF.

CDR3 amino acids: CASRLGRGYTF. For the CDR3, the DNA is TGTGCCAGCCGGCTGGGGCGTGGCTACACCTTC. The rearrangement joins TRBV7-9 to TRBJ1-2; the D gene is possibly TRBD1 (5 bases). Deletions cut 8 bases from V and 7 bases from J, with 11 bases between. The CDR3 has 11 amino acids. Germline V CDR1 and CDR2: SEHNR, FQNEAQ (reference sequence).

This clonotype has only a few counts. CDR3 sequence: CSARHLAGLTRDEQFF. The CDR3, as DNA: TGCAGTGCTAGACATTTAGCGGGACTTACCCGCGATGAGCAGTTCTTC. The J gene is TRBJ2-1, the V gene TRBV20-1; 8 positions agree with TRBD2. V lost 2 bases to trimming and J lost 8 bases; unmatched junction nucleotides: 14. From germline, CDR1 is DFQATT and CDR2 SNEGSKA (reference sequence). The CDR3 runs 16 residues.

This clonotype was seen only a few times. As DNA, the CDR3 is TGTGCCAGCAGCTTAACGACGGGGTTTGGATATGGCTACACCTTC. As protein: CASSLTTGFGYGYTF. This chain uses TRBV7-2 with TRBJ1-2; no clear D. This CDR3 is built from 15 residues. Germline V gene lookup returns CDR1 SGHTA and CDR2 FQGNSA. V was shortened by 2 bases and J by 5 bases, with 15 bases between the two germline ends. Based on the CDR3 plus reference TRBV7-2 and TRBJ1-2, the full variable domain is GAGVSQSPSNKVTEKGKDVELRCDPISGHTALYWYRQSLGQGLEFLIYFQGNSAPDKSGLPSDRFSAERTGGSVSTLTIQRTQQEDSAVYLCASSLTTGFGYGYTFGSGTRLTVV.

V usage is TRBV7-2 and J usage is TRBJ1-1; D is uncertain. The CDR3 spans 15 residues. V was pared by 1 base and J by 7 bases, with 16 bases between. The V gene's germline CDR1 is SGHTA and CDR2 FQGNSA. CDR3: CASSLVYAAASEAFF. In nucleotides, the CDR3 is TGTGCCAGCAGCTTAGTTTACGCGGCCGCTAGTGAAGCTTTCTTT.

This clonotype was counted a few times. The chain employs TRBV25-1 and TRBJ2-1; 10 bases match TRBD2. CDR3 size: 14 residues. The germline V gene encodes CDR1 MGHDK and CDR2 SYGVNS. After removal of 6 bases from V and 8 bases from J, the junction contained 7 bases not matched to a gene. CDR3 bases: TGTGCCAGCAGCCCAGCGGGGGGGCTTTATGAGCAGTTCTTC. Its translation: CASSPAGGLYEQFF.

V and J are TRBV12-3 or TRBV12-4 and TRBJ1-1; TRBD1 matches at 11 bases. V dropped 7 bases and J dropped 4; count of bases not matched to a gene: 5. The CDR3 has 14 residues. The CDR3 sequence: CASKMDRGLTEAFF. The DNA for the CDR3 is TGTGCCAGCAAAATGGACAGGGGGCTCACTGAAGCTTTCTTT.

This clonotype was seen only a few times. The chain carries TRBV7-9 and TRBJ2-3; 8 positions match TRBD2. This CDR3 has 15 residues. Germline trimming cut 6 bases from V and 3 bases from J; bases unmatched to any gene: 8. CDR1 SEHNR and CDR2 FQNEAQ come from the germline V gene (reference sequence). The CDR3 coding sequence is TGTGCCAGCAGTCTAGGCGGGGGGAAGACAGATACGCAGTATTTT. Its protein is CASSLGGGKTDTQYF.

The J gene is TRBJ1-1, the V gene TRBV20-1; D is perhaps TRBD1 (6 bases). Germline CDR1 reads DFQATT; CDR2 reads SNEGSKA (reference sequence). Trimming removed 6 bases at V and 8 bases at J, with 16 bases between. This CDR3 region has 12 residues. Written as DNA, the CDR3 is TGCAGTGCCGCCGTTGGGGGCACCGAAGCTTTCTTT. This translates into CSAAVGGTEAFF.

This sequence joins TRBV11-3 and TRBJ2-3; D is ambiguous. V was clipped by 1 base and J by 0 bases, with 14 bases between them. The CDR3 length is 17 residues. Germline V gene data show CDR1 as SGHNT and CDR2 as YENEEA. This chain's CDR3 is CASSLVLWATSTDTQYF. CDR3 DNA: TGTGCCAGCAGCTTAGTATTGTGGGCTACTAGCACAGATACGCAGTATTTT.

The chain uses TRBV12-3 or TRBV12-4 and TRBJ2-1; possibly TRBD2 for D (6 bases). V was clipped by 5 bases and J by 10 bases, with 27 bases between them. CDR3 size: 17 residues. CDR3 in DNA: TGTGCCAGCAGTCCTCGGGGACCCGTCATGGGGGGAAGAGAGCAGTTCTTC. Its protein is CASSPRGPVMGGREQFF.

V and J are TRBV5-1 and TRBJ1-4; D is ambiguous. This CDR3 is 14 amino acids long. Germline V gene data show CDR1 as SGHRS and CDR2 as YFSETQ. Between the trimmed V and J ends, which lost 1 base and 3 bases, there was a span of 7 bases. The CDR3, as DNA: TGCGCCAGCAGCTTGTGGGCGGCTAATGAAAAACTGTTTTTT. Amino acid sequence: CASSLWAANEKLFF.

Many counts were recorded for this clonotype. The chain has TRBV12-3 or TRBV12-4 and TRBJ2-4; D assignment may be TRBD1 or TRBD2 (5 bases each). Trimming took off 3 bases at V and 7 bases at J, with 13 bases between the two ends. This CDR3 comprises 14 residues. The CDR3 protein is CASSFWQGDNIQYF. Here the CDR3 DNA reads TGTGCCAGCAGTTTCTGGCAGGGAGACAACATTCAGTACTTC.

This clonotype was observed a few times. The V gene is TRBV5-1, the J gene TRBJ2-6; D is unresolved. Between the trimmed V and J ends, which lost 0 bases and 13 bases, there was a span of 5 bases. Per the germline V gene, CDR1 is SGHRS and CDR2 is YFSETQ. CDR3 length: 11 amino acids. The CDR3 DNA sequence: TGCGCCAGCAGCTTGGAGACGGTCCTGACTTTC. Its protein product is CASSLETVLTF. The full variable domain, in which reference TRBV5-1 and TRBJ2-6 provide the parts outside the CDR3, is KAGVTQTPRYLIKTRGQQVTLSCSPISGHRSVSWYQQTPGQGLQFLFEYFSETQRNKGNFPGRFSGRQFSNSRSEMNVSTLELGDSALYLCASSLETVLTFGAGSRLTVL.

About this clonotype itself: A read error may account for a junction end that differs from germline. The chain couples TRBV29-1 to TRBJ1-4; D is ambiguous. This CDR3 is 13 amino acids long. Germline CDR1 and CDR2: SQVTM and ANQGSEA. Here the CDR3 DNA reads TGCAGCGTTCAAGAGTCGGCTAATGAAAAACTGTTTTTT. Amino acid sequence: CSVQESANEKLFF.

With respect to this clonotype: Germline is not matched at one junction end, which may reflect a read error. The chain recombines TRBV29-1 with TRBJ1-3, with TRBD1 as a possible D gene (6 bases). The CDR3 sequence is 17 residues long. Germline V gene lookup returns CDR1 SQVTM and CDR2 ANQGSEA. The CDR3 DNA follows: TGCAGCGTTGACAAGGGGGGCGCGGGAACCGCTGGGAACACCATATATTTT. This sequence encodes CSVDKGGAGTAGNTIYF.

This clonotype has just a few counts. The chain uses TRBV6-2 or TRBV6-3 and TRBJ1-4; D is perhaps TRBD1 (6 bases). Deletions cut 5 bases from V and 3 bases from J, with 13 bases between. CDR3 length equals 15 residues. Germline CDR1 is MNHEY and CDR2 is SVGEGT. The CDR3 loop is CASSQTGIANEKLFF. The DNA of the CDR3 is TGTGCCAGCAGTCAAACAGGGATTGCTAATGAAAAACTGTTTTTT.

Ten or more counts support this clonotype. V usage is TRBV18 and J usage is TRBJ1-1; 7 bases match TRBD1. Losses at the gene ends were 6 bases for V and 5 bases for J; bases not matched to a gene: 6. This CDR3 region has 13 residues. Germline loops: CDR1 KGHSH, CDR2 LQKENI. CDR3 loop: CASSQGVITEAFF. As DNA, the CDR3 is TGTGCCAGCTCCCAGGGGGTGATTACTGAAGCTTTCTTT.

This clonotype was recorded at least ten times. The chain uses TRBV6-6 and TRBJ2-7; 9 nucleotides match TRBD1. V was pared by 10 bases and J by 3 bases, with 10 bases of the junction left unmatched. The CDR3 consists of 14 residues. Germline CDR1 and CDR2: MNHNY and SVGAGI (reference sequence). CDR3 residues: CATKLGQGVYEQYF. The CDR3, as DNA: TGTGCCACGAAACTGGGACAGGGCGTCTACGAGCAGTACTTC.